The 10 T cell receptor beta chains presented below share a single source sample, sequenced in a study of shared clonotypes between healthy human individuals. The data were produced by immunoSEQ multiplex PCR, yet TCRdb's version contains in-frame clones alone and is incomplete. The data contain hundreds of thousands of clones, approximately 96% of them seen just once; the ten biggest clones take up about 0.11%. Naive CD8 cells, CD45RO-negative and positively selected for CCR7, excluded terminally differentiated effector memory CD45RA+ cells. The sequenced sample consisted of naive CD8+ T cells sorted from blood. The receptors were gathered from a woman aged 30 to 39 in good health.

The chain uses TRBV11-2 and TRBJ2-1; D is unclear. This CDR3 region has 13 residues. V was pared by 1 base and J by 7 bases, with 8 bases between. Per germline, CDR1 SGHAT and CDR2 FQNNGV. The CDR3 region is CASSLVLGNEQFF. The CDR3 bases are TGTGCCAGCAGCTTAGTCCTGGGGAATGAGCAGTTCTTC.

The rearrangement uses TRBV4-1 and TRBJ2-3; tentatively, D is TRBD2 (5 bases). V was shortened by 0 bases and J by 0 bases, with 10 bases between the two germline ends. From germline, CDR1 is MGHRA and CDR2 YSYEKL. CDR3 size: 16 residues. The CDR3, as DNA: TGCGCCAGCAGCCAAGAGCCGGGGTCTAGCACAGATACGCAGTATTTT. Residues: CASSQEPGSSTDTQYF.

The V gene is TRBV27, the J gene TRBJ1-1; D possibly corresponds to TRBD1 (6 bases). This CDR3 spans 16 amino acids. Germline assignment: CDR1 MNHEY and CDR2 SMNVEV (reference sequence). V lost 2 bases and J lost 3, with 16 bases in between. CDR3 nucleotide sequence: TGTGCCAGCAGTTTAAATTTTTGGGCAGGGGACACTGAAGCTTTCTTT. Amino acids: CASSLNFWAGDTEAFF.

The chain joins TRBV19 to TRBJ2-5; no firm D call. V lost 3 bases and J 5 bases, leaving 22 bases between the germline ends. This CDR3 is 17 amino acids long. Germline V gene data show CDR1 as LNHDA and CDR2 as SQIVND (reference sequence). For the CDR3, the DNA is TGTGCCAGTAGTATTGGCACCGACGGGTGGAATGGGGAGACCCAGTACTTC. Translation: CASSIGTDGWNGETQYF.

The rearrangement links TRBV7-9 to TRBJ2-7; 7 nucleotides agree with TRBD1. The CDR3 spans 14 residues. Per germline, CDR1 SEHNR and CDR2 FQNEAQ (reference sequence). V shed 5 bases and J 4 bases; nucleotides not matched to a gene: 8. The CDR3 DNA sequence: TGTGCCAGCAGCGGCCCGGGACAGCAATACGAGCAGTACTTC. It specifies CASSGPGQQYEQYF.

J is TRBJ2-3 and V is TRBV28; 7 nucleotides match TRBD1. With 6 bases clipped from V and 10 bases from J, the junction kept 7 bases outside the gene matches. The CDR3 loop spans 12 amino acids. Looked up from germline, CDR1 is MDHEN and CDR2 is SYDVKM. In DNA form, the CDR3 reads TGTGCCAGCAGGCAGACAGGGTGGGCGCAGTATTTT. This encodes CASRQTGWAQYF. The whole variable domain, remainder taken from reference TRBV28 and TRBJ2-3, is DVKVTQSSRYLVKRTGEKVFLECVQDMDHENMFWYRQDPGLGLRLIYFSYDVKMKEKGDIPEGYSVSREKKERFSLILESASTNQTSMYLCASRQTGWAQYFGPGTRLTVL.

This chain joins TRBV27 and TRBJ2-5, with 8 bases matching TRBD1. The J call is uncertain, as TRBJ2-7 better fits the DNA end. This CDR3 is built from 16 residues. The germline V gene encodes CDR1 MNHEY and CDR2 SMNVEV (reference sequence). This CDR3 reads CASRENSGGESYEQYF. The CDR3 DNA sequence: TGTGCCAGCAGGGAGAATTCAGGGGGCGAGTCCTACGAGCAGTACTTC.

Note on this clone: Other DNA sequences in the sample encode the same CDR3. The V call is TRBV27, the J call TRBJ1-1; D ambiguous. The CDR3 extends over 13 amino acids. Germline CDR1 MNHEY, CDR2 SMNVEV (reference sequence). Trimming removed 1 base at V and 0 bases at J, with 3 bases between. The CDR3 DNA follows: TGTGCCAGCAGTTTATTAGTGAACACTGAAGCTTTCTTT. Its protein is CASSLLVNTEAFF.

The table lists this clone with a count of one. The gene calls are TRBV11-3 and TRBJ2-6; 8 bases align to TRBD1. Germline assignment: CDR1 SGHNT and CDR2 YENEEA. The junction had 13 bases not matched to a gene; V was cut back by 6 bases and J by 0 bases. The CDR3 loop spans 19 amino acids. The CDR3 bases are TGTGCCAGCAGGATGACAGGGGCCCCGACCCCCTCTGGGGCCAACGTCCTGACTTTC. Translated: CASRMTGAPTPSGANVLTF. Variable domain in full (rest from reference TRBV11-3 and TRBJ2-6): EAGVVQSPRYKIIEKKQPVAFWCNPISGHNTLYWYLQNLGQGPELLIRYENEEAVDDSQLPKDRFSAERLKGVDSTLKIQPAELGDSAVYLCASRMTGAPTPSGANVLTFGAGSRLTVL.

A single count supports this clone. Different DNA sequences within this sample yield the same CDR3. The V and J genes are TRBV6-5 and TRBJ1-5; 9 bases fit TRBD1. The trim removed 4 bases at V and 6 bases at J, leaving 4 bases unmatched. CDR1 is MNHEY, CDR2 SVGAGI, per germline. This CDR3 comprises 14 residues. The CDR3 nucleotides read TGTGCCAGCAGTTCTACAGGGGGCGGTCAGCCCCAGCATTTT. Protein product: CASSSTGGGQPQHF.